The present entry profiles one T cell receptor beta chain with its context. The source of the sample is a study of T cells in Graves' hyperthyroidism and ophthalmopathy. The CDR3 contains 17 residues. The trim removed 0 bases at V and 8 bases at J, leaving 10 bases unmatched. Germline V gene sequence: CDR1 LGHNT, CDR2 FRNRAP. What was amplified from RNA transcripts were TCR beta CDR3 regions. Primed by the HTBI set, a first-round RT-PCR was run on the TCR CDR3. One entry per CDR3 protein results from TCRdb running MiXCR on the multiplex PCR reads. The sample yields fewer than 900,000 distinct CDR3 sequences, around 20% seen once.

The chain carries TRBV12-5 and TRBJ2-2, with 9 bases aligning to TRBD2. The source is a woman aged 45-60 years with Graves' hyperthyroidism that later progressed to Graves' ophthalmopathy. The sequenced sample consisted of blood. CDR3 sequence reads: CASGLVGPAGGYGELFF. Written as DNA, the CDR3 is TGTGCTAGTGGTTTGGTAGGGCCAGCGGGGGGCTATGGGGAGCTGTTTTTT.